This section outlines one T cell receptor beta chain sequence together with its context. No antigen is known for it. The entry originates in a study of OX40 agonist ivuxolimab in advanced cancers. Assay: immunoSEQ multiplex PCR; the TCRdb copy retains only in-frame clones and omits some. The table lists fewer than 80,000 clones, about nine tenths of them singletons. General study points: Researchers report that CD8+ T cells had, on average, more expanded clones than CD4+. Circulating CD4+ and CD8+ T cells showed clonal expansion by week 6 at 0.1 to 3.0 mg/kg.

Patients were excluded for autoimmune disease history or systemic immunosuppression. Drawing of blood for sampling happened at baseline, at cycle 4 day 1, and at cycle 7 day 1. Between the trimmed V and J ends, which lost 3 bases and 3 bases, there was a span of 9 bases. The CDR3 extends over 14 amino acids. The V gene's germline CDR1 is KGHSH and CDR2 LQKENI. The sequences come from CD4+ or CD8+ T cells sorted from blood, collected in a trial of the OX40 agonist ivuxolimab. This sequence was found in an adult with an advanced solid tumor such as melanoma, head and neck, liver or kidney cancer. The chain employs TRBV18 and TRBJ2-1; D is possibly TRBD2 (6 bases). CDR3 region: CASSPPGSYNEQFF. The CDR3, as DNA: TGTGCCAGCTCACCGCCCGGGAGCTACAATGAGCAGTTCTTC.